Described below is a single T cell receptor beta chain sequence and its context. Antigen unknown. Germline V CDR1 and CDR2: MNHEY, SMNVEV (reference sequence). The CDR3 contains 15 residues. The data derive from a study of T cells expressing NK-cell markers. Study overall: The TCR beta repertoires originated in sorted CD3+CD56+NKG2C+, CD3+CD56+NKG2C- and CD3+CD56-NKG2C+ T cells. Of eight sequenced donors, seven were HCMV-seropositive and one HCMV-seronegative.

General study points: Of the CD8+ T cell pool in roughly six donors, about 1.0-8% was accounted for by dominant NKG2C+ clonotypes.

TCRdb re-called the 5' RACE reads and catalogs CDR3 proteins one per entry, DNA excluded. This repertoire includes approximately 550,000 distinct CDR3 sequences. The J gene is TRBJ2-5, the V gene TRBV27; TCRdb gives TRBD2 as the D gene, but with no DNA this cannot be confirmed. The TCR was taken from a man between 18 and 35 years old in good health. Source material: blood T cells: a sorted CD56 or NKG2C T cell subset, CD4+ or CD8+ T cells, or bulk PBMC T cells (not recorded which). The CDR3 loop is CASSSPSGGQETQYF.